This T cell receptor beta chain was identified during a study of T cell responses to AZD1222 COVID-19 vaccine. CDR3 size: 14 residues. Germline values: CDR1 LGHDT, CDR2 YNNKEL (reference sequence). The ends lost 4 bases at V and 4 bases at J; junction bases unmatched: 1. Profiled with immunoSEQ multiplex PCR; TCRdb holds only in-frame clones, not every one. This sample has about 68,000 clones; 85% to 90% occur once, and the top ten carry roughly 8%. The chain carries TRBV3-1 (or the pseudogene TRBV3-2) and TRBJ2-7; 13 bases fit TRBD2. This sample comprised peripheral blood, obtained on day 0 of AZD1222 vaccination. The sequence was collected from an adult in good health. Written as DNA, the CDR3 is TGTGCCAGCAGCCTACTAGCGGGAGGGTACGAGCAGTACTTC. It encodes CASSLLAGGYEQYF.